Sequencing of this T cell receptor beta chain was carried out in a study of blood T cell repertoires in COVID-19. The wider study: In each case, the material was cDNA or gDNA derived from T cells, B-cell-depleted T cells, or PBMCs.

In the study's own analysis: Estimation of nucleated cell counts was performed using reference gene primer amplification. TCRdb keeps only in-frame clones here, not all; method: immunoSEQ multiplex PCR. That table is the source of V, J and clone size, and D and trimming were worked out from the DNA. This sample has a few hundred thousand clones, with more than 85% found just once. The study recruited people aged 18 to 89 years across under 25 US areas. Categorization into cohorts depended on clinical history that participants reported. Trimming removed 4 bases from V and 5 bases from J, with 18 bases in between. Germline V gene sequence: CDR1 LGHDT, CDR2 YNNKEL (reference sequence). This CDR3 contains 16 residues.

The source is a man in his forties who had recovered from COVID-19. The gene calls are TRBV3-1 (or the pseudogene TRBV3-2) and TRBJ2-1, with D tentatively TRBD1 (5 bases). Sequences were obtained from PBMCs or T cells enriched from blood (not recorded which). The CDR3 sequence is CASSPQPPGFHNEQFF. The CDR3 nucleotides read TGTGCCAGCAGCCCCCAACCCCCAGGGTTCCACAATGAGCAGTTCTTC.